The 20 T cell receptor beta chains below were found in one sample sequenced in a study of blood T cell repertoires in COVID-19. The method was immunoSEQ multiplex PCR; TCRdb's version includes in-frame clones alone and lacks a portion of them. The table has tens of thousands of clones, over 70% seen once; the top ten hold 11%. Sequenced input: peripheral blood. Every receptor here comes from a man between 45 and 60 years old with acute or convalescent COVID-19.

This clone showed up just a few times. The rearrangement links TRBV6-6 to TRBJ2-2; D is uncertain. Germline CDR1 is MNHNY and CDR2 is SVGAGI (reference sequence). Trimming pared 7 bases from V and 0 bases from J, leaving 12 bases between. CDR3 size: 15 residues. The CDR3 DNA reads as TGTGCCAGCAAGGAAGATAGCTCGAACACCGGGGAGCTGTTTTTT. Translated, it gives CASKEDSSNTGELFF.

This chain joins TRBV9 and TRBJ2-5; 9 bases align to TRBD1. CDR1 and CDR2 from the germline V gene are SGDLS and YYNGEE. The V segment lost 0 bases and the J segment 4 bases; nucleotides outside the gene matches: 10. The CDR3 is made up of 17 amino acids. CDR3 in amino acids: CASSVATGTGYGETQYF. DNA for the CDR3: TGTGCCAGCAGCGTAGCTACTGGGACAGGGTACGGAGAGACCCAGTACTTC.

The chain is built from TRBV15 and TRBJ2-7; TRBD2 matches 8 bases. CDR1 is LNHNV, CDR2 YYDKDF, per germline (reference sequence). V lost 1 base to trimming and J lost 2 bases; unmatched junction nucleotides: 4. The CDR3 length is 15 residues. The CDR3 protein is CATSRAGGETYEQYF. The CDR3 DNA is TGTGCCACCAGCAGAGCCGGGGGGGAAACCTACGAGCAGTACTTC.

V usage is TRBV28 and J usage is TRBJ2-4; 9 bases are a match to TRBD1. This CDR3 has 15 amino acids. CDR1 and CDR2 from the germline V gene are MDHEN and SYDVKM. The trim removed 5 bases at V and 3 bases at J, leaving 5 bases unmatched. The DNA of the CDR3 is TGTGCCAGCAGTCTCCAGACAGGGGGCAAAAACATTCAGTACTTC. Protein product: CASSLQTGGKNIQYF.

The CDR3 loop is CASRFTGGGYTF. CDR3 DNA sequence: TGTGCCAGCAGATTTACAGGGGGCGGCTACACCTTC. V and J are TRBV6-5 and TRBJ1-2; 9 bases align to TRBD1. The CDR3 runs 12 residues. The germline V gene encodes CDR1 MNHEY and CDR2 SVGAGI. Unmatched junction bases numbered 4, after V lost 6 bases and J lost 8 bases.

This clone was counted once. The gene calls are TRBV7-6 and TRBJ1-4; 8 nucleotides agree with TRBD1. The CDR3 length is 15 residues. After removal of 3 bases from V and 8 bases from J, the junction contained 8 bases not matched to a gene. Germline-derived CDR1 and CDR2 are SGHVS and FNYEAQ. CDR3 protein: CASSLDSRQGEKLFF. In DNA, the CDR3 is TGTGCCAGCAGCTTGGACAGTCGACAGGGGGAAAAACTGTTTTTT.

This sequence joins TRBV7-9 and TRBJ1-4, with TRBD1 identical over 7 bases. From germline, CDR1 is SEHNR and CDR2 FQNEAQ (reference sequence). V gave up 1 base and J gave up 5 bases; unmatched junction bases: 7. The CDR3 covers 16 residues. The CDR3 loop is CASSLDPQGENEKLFF. The CDR3 nucleotides read TGTGCCAGCAGCTTAGATCCCCAGGGGGAGAATGAAAAACTGTTTTTT.

This rearrangement joins TRBV4-1 to TRBJ1-1; D possibly corresponds to TRBD1 (6 bases). The CDR3 loop spans 16 amino acids. V lost 2 bases, J lost 2 bases, and 15 bases lay in between. Germline V gene sequence: CDR1 MGHRA, CDR2 YSYEKL. DNA of the CDR3: TGCGCCAGCAGCCAACCTAACGGACAGTTAAACACTGAAGCTTTCTTT. It codes for CASSQPNGQLNTEAFF.

The chain combines TRBV5-1 with TRBJ2-7; no clear D gene. The V end was cut by 0 bases, the J end by 2 bases, with 12 bases between. CDR1 SGHRS and CDR2 YFSETQ come from the germline V gene. CDR3 length equals 15 residues. The CDR3, as DNA: TGCGCCAGCAGCTTGGGTCAGGTCACCCCCTACGAGCAGTACTTC. It encodes CASSLGQVTPYEQYF.

This chain connects TRBV11-2 to TRBJ2-3, with D unresolved. CDR3 length equals 13 residues. V dropped 6 bases and J dropped 0 bases, with 7 bases sitting between them. Germline CDR1 reads SGHAT; CDR2 reads FQNNGV. As DNA, the CDR3 is TGTGCCAGCAGGAAGCCTAGCACAGATACGCAGTATTTT. Amino acids: CASRKPSTDTQYF.

The chain links TRBV11-2 to TRBJ2-1; the match to TRBD2 covers 12 bases. The germline gives CDR1 SGHAT, CDR2 FQNNGV. The CDR3 has 15 amino acids. V lost 7 bases and J lost 7; bases outside the gene matches: 8. DNA of the CDR3: TGTGCCAGCACCATCGGACTAGCGGGGAAAAATGAGCAGTTCTTC. This translates into CASTIGLAGKNEQFF.

This clone was observed a single time. The J gene is TRBJ1-3, the V gene TRBV11-2, with unresolved D. The CDR3 contains 15 residues. Germline CDR1 and CDR2: SGHAT and FQNNGV. The ends were cut back, 1 base at V and 0 bases at J, with 7 bases in the middle. The CDR3 sequence: CASSLGSSSGNTIYF. As DNA, the CDR3 is TGTGCCAGCAGCTTAGGGTCCAGCTCTGGAAACACCATATATTTT.

CDR3 in DNA: TGTGCCAGCAGTTTGGGGACAGGGTTTAACACTGAAGCTTTCTTT. Translation: CASSLGTGFNTEAFF. The genes are TRBV27 and TRBJ1-1; 9 bases align to TRBD1. Germline CDR1 MNHEY, CDR2 SMNVEV (reference sequence). After removal of 3 bases from V and 2 bases from J, the junction contained 4 bases not matched to a gene. CDR3 length: 15 amino acids.

The chain recombines TRBV10-3 with TRBJ2-5; 7 bases are a match to TRBD2. The V gene's germline CDR1 is ENHRY and CDR2 SYGVKD. Trimming cost V 9 bases and J 5 bases; bases outside gene matches: 12. CDR3 size: 14 residues. The CDR3 region has the DNA TGTGCCATTTCCCTCGGGGGGATTGGGGAGACCCAGTACTTC. Its translation: CAISLGGIGETQYF.

The J gene is TRBJ1-1, the V gene TRBV29-1; D perhaps matches TRBD1 (5 bases). Deletions cut 4 bases from V and 0 bases from J, with 12 bases between. This CDR3 contains 14 residues. From germline, CDR1 is SQVTM and CDR2 ANQGSEA. The CDR3 nucleotides are TGCAGCGTTGCTAGACAGCTACTGAACACTGAAGCTTTCTTT. Translated: CSVARQLLNTEAFF. The full variable domain, its missing parts supplied by reference TRBV29-1 and TRBJ1-1, is SAVISQKPSRDICQRGTSLTIQCQVDSQVTMMFWYRQQPGQSLTLIATANQGSEATYESGFVIDKFPISRPNLTFSTLTVSNMSPEDSSIYLCSVARQLLNTEAFFGQGTRLTVV.

This clone has a single count. The genes are TRBV6-5 and TRBJ1-2; D may be TRBD1 (5 bases). Germline lookup yields CDR1 MNHEY and CDR2 SVGAGI. V was shortened by 0 bases and J by 7 bases, with 18 bases between the two germline ends. The CDR3 consists of 16 residues. Written as DNA, the CDR3 is TGTGCCAGCAGTTACTCGGTTCGTCCCGGGGGTGTTGGCTACACCTTC. Translated, it gives CASSYSVRPGGVGYTF.

The rearrangement links TRBV9 to TRBJ2-5, with TRBD1 as a possible D gene (6 bases). Germline lookup yields CDR1 SGDLS and CDR2 YYNGEE. This CDR3 comprises 15 residues. Trimming cost V 0 bases and J 0 bases, with 9 bases left between them. CDR3 sequence (DNA): TGTGCCAGCAGCGTAGGGCAGGGGTACCAAGAGACCCAGTACTTC. Encoded protein: CASSVGQGYQETQYF.

The chain links TRBV4-3 to TRBJ2-2; no clear D gene. Germline assignment: CDR1 LGHNA and CDR2 YSLEER. With 3 bases removed from V and 6 bases from J, the gap between germline ends came to 17 bases. The CDR3 loop spans 16 amino acids. The chain's CDR3 is CASSQDLTFTPGELFF. In DNA form, the CDR3 reads TGCGCCAGCAGCCAGGATTTGACTTTTACCCCCGGGGAGCTGTTTTTT.

This chain uses TRBV29-1 with TRBJ2-2; possible D gene TRBD2, 5 bases. Germline CDR1 is SQVTM and CDR2 is ANQGSEA. CDR3 length: 18 amino acids. The V end was cut by 3 bases, the J end by 2 bases, with 22 bases between. The CDR3: CSVEFKDGRTANTGELFF. DNA of the CDR3: TGCAGCGTTGAGTTTAAAGATGGCAGGACTGCAAACACCGGGGAGCTGTTTTTT.

The rearrangement joins TRBV9 to TRBJ2-7; 10 nucleotides line up with TRBD1. Germline V lookup: CDR1 SGDLS, CDR2 YYNGEE. CDR3 length equals 15 residues. After removal of 0 bases from V and 1 base from J, the junction contained 1 base not matched to a gene. The chain's CDR3 is CASSVGQGASYEQYF. As DNA, the CDR3 is TGTGCCAGCAGCGTAGGACAGGGGGCTTCCTACGAGCAGTACTTC.